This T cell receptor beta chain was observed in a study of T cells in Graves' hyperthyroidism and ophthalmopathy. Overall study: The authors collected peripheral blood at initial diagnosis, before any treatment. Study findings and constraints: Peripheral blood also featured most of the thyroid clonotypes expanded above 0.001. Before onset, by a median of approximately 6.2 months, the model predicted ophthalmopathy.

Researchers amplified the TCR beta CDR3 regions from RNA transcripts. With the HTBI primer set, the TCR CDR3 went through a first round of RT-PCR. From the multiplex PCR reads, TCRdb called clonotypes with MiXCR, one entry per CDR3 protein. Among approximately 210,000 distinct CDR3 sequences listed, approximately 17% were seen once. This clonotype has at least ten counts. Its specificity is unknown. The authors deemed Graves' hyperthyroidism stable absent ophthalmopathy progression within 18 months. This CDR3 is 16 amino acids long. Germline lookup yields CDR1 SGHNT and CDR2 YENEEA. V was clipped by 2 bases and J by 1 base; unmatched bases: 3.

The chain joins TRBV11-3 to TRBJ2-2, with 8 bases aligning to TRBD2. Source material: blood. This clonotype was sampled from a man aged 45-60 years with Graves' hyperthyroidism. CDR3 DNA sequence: TGTGCCAGCAGCTTACTTGCGGGGGGGAACACCGGGGAGCTGTTTTTT. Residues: CASSLLAGGNTGELFF.